This entry describes one T cell receptor beta chain. These data are taken from a study of blood T cell repertoires in COVID-19. Overall study: The origin of the acute and convalescent COVID-19 samples was the United States, Italy and Spain. The analysed material was cDNA or gDNA that came from T cells, B-cell-depleted T cells, or PBMCs.

V was pared by 4 bases and J by 1 base, with 2 bases of the junction left unmatched. This CDR3 has 16 residues. Germline V gene sequence: CDR1 ENHRY, CDR2 SYGVKD. Methods used by the authors: Nucleated cell number was recorded as an estimate derived from reference gene primer amplification. Repertoires were generated with immunoSEQ multiplex PCR, while TCRdb's copy carries only in-frame clones and drops some. The DNA was the basis for D and trimming; V, J and clone size are from that table. The sample yields fewer than 350,000 clones, roughly nine tenths seen once. The chain joins TRBV10-3 to TRBJ2-2, with TRBD2 identical over 11 bases. The clonotype comes from a woman in her twenties or thirties with COVID-19, enrolled during active disease. Input material: peripheral blood. The CDR3: CAISAGLAGNTGELFF. The CDR3 DNA is TGTGCCATCAGTGCCGGACTAGCGGGGAACACCGGGGAGCTGTTTTTT.